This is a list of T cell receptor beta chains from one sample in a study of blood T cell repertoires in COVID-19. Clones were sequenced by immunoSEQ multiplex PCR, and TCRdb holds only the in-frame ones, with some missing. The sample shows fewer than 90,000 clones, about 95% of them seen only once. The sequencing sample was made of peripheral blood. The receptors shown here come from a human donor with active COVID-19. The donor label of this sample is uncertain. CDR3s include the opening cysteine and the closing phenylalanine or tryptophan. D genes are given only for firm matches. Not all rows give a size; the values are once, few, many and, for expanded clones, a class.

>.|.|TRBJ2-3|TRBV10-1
TGCGCCAGCAGTGAGCGGCAGGGGTCAGATACGCAGTATTTT
CASSERQGSDTQYF
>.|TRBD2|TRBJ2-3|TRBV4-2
TGTGCCAGCAGCCAAGGGAATCGGGGGGGCACAGATACGCAGTATTTT
CASSQGNRGGTDTQYF
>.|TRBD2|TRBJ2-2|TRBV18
TGTGCCAGCTCACCTATAGCGGGGACCGGGGAGCTGTTTTTT
CASSPIAGTGELFF
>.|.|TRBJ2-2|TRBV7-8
TGTGCCCTTCGTCCAGGCGCGAACACCGGGGAGCTGTTTTTT
CALRPGANTGELFF
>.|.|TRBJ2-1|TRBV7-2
TGTGCCAGCAGCTTAGGGACTACATCCTACAATGAGCAGTTCTTC
CASSLGTTSYNEQFF
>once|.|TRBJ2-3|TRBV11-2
TGTGCCAGCAGCTTGTGGGGCCCCACAGATACGCAGTATTTT
CASSLWGPTDTQYF
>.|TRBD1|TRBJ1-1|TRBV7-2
TGTGCCAGCAGCTTAGCAAGGCGGGACAGCCTTCGGAACACTGAAGCTTTCTTT
CASSLARRDSLRNTEAFF
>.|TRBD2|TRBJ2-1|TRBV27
TGTGCCAGCAGTTTTAGGCTAGCGGGAGTTGGTCATGAGCAGTTCTTC
CASSFRLAGVGHEQFF
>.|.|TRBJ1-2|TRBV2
TGTGCCAGCAGGTCGGGGGGGGCAGCTAACTATGGCTACACCTTC
CASRSGGAANYGYTF
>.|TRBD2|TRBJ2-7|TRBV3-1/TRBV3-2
TGTGCCAGCAGCCAAGGACTAGCGAGCGGATCTGTCGAGCAGTACTTC
CASSQGLASGSVEQYF
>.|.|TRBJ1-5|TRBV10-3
TGTGCCATCAGAGGGGACGGAGGGAATCAGCCCCAGCATTTT
CAIRGDGGNQPQHF
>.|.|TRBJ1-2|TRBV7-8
TGTGCCAGCAGTTCCAGTAGCCGCTATGGCTACACCTTC
CASSSSSRYGYTF
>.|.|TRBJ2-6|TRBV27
TGTGCCAGCAGTTTATCCCCTTCCTCTGGGGCCAACGTCCTGACTTTC
CASSLSPSSGANVLTF
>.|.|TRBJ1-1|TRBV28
TGTGCCAGCAGTTTAGATACTCAGGGGCGGACCAACACTGAAGCTTTCTTT
CASSLDTQGRTNTEAFF
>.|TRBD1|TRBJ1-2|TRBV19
TGTGCCAGTAGTATGATCCAGGGGGTTGTTACTCATGGCTACACCTTC
CASSMIQGVVTHGYTF
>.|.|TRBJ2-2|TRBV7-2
TGTGCCAGCAGCCCGTTGCAGGGGATCGGGGAGCTGTTTTTT
CASSPLQGIGELFF
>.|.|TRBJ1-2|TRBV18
TGTGCCAGCTCCCTCGGACAGCTCTATGGCTACACCTTC
CASSLGQLYGYTF
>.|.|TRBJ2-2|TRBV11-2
TGTGCCAGCAGCTCCGAAACCGGGTCGAACACCGGGGAGCTGTTTTTT
CASSSETGSNTGELFF
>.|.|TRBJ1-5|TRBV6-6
TGTGCCAGCAGTCCTCTCCCTGTGGCAGGCAGCAATCAGCCCCAGCATTTT
CASSPLPVAGSNQPQHF
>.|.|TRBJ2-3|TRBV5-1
TGCGCCAGCACCCTACAGGGATTGACAGATACGCAGTATTTT
CASTLQGLTDTQYF
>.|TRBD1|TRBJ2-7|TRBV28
TGTGCCAGCAGCTATTGGGACAGGGATTACGAGCAGTACTTC
CASSYWDRDYEQYF
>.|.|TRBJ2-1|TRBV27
TGTGCCAGCAGTCCAGGGGCCAAAGTAGGGACCTACAATGAGCAGTTCTTC
CASSPGAKVGTYNEQFF
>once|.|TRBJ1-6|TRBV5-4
TGTGCCAGCAGCTTTGTACAGGAGAATTCACCCCTCCACTTT
CASSFVQENSPLHF
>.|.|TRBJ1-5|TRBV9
TGTGCCAGCAGCGTATCCCCCGGTCAGCCCCAGCATTTT
CASSVSPGQPQHF
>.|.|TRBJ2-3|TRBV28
TGTGCCAGCAGTTTACCAAGAGGAGCGGGCACAGATACGCAGTATTTT
CASSLPRGAGTDTQYF
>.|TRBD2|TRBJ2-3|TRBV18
TGTGCCAGCTCACCCGGGACTAGCGGAAAACATACGCAGTATTTT
CASSPGTSGKHTQYF
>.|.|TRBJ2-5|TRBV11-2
TGTGCCAGCAGCCCCCGAGAGACCCAGTACTTC
CASSPRETQYF
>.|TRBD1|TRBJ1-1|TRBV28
TGTGCCAGCGTTAATCGGGACAGGGGAAACACTGAAGCTTTCTTT
CASVNRDRGNTEAFF
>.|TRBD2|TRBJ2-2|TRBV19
TGTGCCAGTAGTATGGCTAGCGGGGAAGCGAACACCGGGGAGCTGTTTTTT
CASSMASGEANTGELFF
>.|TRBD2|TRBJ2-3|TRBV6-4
TGTGCCAGCAGTGAACTAGCGGGAAGCACAGATACGCAGTATTTT
CASSELAGSTDTQYF
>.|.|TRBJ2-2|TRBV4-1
TGCGCCAGCAGCCAAGTAAGCGGCTCCGGGGAGCTGTTTTTT
CASSQVSGSGELFF
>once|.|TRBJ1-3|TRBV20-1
TGCAGTGCTAGTCCGTCAGACAGGCCTGGAAACACCATATATTTT
CSASPSDRPGNTIYF